The T cell receptor beta chain described here comes from a study of T cell repertoires in cytomegalovirus infection. Study in general: Both a matching HLA type and CMV infection were indicated by public TCR beta signatures.

This clonotype appeared a few times. Antigen: not known. CDR1 and CDR2 from the germline V gene are MGHDK and SYGVNS. V lost 5 bases and J 1 base, leaving 14 bases between the germline ends. The CDR3 length is 15 residues. General study findings and limits: Within the response measured ex vivo, HLA-C-restricted CMV-specific TCR beta clonotypes were dominant. Carriers of CMV plus the relevant HLA were identified by cumulative public TCR beta family frequency.

Each CDR3 protein gets one entry after TCRdb re-called the reads with MiXCR. The repertoire holds about 740,000 distinct CDR3 sequences, with approximately 40% as singletons. Sequenced: PBMCs. The genes are TRBV25-1 and TRBJ1-1; TRBD1 might be the D (5 bases). The TCR was taken from a human donor in good health (CMV status not recorded). Some clones in this sample may be carry-over from other donors' samples. CDR3 loop: CASSNIRDRNTEAFF. In DNA, the CDR3 is TGTGCCAGCAGTAACATCAGGGATCGGAACACTGAAGCTTTCTTT.